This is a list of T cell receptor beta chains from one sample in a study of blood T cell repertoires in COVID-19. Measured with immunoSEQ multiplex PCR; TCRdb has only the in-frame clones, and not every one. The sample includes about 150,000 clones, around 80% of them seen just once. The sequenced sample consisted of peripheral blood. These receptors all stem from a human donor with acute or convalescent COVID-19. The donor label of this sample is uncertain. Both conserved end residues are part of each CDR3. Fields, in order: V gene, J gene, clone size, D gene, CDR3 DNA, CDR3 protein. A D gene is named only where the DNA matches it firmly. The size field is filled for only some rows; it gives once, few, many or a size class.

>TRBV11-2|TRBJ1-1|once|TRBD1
TGTGCCAGCAGCTTAGATAGGACAGGGGGCACTGAAGCTTTCTTT
CASSLDRTGGTEAFF
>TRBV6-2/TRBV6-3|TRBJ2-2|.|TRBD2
TGTGCCAGCAGCCCGGGACTACTCAACACCGGGGAGCTGTTTTTT
CASSPGLLNTGELFF
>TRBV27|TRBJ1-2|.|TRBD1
TGTGCCAGCAGTCCAGGAGGGACAGGGGGCGGTCGGTATGGCTACACCTTC
CASSPGGTGGGRYGYTF
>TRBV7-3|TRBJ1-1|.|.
TGTGCCAGCAGCTTAACAGCTAACACTGAAGCTTTCTTT
CASSLTANTEAFF
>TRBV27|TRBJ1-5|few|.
TGTGCCAGCAGTCCGACAGATAGCAATCAGCCCCAGCATTTT
CASSPTDSNQPQHF
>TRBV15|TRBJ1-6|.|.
TGTGCCACCAGCAGGCCCCAGGGTGCCACCCACTTT
CATSRPQGATHF
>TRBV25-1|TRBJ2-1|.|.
TGTGCCAGCAGTGAAAGGGGAAATGAGCAGTTCTTC
CASSERGNEQFF
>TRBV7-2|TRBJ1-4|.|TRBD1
TGTGCCAGCAGCTTAACAGGGACAGGGAATGAAAAACTGTTTTTT
CASSLTGTGNEKLFF
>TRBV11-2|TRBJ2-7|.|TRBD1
TGTGCCAGCAGCCGGGACAGTTCCTACGAGCAGTACTTC
CASSRDSSYEQYF
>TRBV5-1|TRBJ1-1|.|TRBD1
TGCGCCAGCACCATAGGGACAGGGGGAGGCTTGAACACTGAAGCTTTCTTT
CASTIGTGGGLNTEAFF
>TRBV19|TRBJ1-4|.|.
TGTGCCAGTAGCCCAGGTGGCAACAATGAAAAACTGTTTTTT
CASSPGGNNEKLFF
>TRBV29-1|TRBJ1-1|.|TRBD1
TGCAGCGTTGCGGCAGGGGGCGCGAGGACTGAAGCTTTCTTT
CSVAAGGARTEAFF
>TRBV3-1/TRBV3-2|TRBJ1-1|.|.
TGTGCCAGCAGCCAACACAGCGGGGGGACTGAAGCTTTCTTT
CASSQHSGGTEAFF
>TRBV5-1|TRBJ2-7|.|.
TGCGCCAGCAGCTCTAGCCCAGGTTCCTACGAGCAGTACTTC
CASSSSPGSYEQYF
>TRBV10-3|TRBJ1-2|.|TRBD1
TGTGCCATCAGGAACGGACAGGGGAACTATGGCTACACCTTC
CAIRNGQGNYGYTF
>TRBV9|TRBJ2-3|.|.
TGTGCCAGCAGCGTAGCTAGCACAGATACGCAGTATTTT
CASSVASTDTQYF
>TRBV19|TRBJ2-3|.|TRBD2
TGTGCCAGTAGTATAGTGACTAGCGGGGGGCTGGATACGCAGTATTTT
CASSIVTSGGLDTQYF
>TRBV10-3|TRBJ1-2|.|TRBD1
TGTGCCATCAGTGGGGGGACAGGGGGTTTGTCGAACTATGGCTACACCTTC
CAISGGTGGLSNYGYTF
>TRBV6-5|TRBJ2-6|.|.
TGTGCCAGCAGAACGGGGGTATCTGGGGCCAACGTCCTGACTTTC
CASRTGVSGANVLTF
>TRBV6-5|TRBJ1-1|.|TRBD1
TGTGCCAGCAGTTCTCGGGACAGGTCTGAAGCTTTCTTT
CASSSRDRSEAFF
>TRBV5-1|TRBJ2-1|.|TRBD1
TGCGCCAGCACCTTCTGGACAGGGAGCAATGAGCAGTTCTTC
CASTFWTGSNEQFF
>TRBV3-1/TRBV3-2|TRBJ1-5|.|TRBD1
TGTGCCAGCAGCCACCCGGGACAGGAGAGGAAATTTCAGCCCCAGCATTTT
CASSHPGQERKFQPQHF
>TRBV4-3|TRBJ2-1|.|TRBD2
TGCGCCAGCAGCCAGAGCGGGGGGCAGAGGGAGCAGTTCTTC
CASSQSGGQREQFF
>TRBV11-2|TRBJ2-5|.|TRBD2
TGTGCCAGCAGCTGGCACTGGACTAGCGGGGGGTCCGGCGAGACCCAGTACTTC
CASSWHWTSGGSGETQYF
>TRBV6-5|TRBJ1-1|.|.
TGTGCCAGCGGAAGGGGGAACACTGAAGCTTTCTTT
CASGRGNTEAFF
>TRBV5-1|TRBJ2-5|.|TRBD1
TGCGCCAGCAGCCTAACAGGGGGGACCAGGGTGGAGACCCAGTACTTC
CASSLTGGTRVETQYF
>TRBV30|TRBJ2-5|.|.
TGTGCCTGGAGAAGATCAGGGGTGCAGACCCAGTACTTC
CAWRRSGVQTQYF
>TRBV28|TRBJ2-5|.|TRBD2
TGTGCCAGCAGTTGGTCAGGGAGGGCCCAGTACTTC
CASSWSGRAQYF
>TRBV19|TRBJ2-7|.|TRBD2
TGTGCCAGTAGTATACGGCGGGGGGGCGACGAGCAGTACTTC
CASSIRRGGDEQYF
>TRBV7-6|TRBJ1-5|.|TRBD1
TGTGCCAGCAGCCCCCGGACAGGGTTGAGGGAGCCCCAGCATTTT
CASSPRTGLREPQHF
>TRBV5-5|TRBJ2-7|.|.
TGTGCCAGCAGCTTGACAGGGTCCCCCTACGAGCAGTACTTC
CASSLTGSPYEQYF
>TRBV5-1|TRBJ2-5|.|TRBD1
TGCGCCAGCAGCTTCAGGGGGCGGGAAGAGACCCAGTACTTC
CASSFRGREETQYF
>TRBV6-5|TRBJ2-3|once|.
TGTGCCAGCAGTTACCGGACAGTGACAGATACGCAGTATTTT
CASSYRTVTDTQYF
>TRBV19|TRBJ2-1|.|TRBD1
TGTGCCAGTAGTGCCAGGACAGGGGAGGGTCGAAATGAGCAGTTCTTC
CASSARTGEGRNEQFF
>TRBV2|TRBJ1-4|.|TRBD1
TGTGCCAGCAATAAGAGGGGGCATGATAATGAAAAACTGTTTTTT
CASNKRGHDNEKLFF
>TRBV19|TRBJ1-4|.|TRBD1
TGTGCCAGTTCCCTGGACAGGGGGCAGGATGAAAAACTGTTTTTT
CASSLDRGQDEKLFF
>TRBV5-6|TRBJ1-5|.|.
TGTGCCAGCAGCTTGAAGCCTCATCAGTCATTGCAGGCCCAGCATTTT
CASSLKPHQSLQAQHF
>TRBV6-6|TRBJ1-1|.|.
TGTGCCAGCAGTCCTCAGAATCTGAACACTGAAGCTTTCTTT
CASSPQNLNTEAFF
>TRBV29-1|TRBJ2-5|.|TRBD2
TGCAGCGTACGAGGACTAGCGGAGACCCAGTACTTC
CSVRGLAETQYF
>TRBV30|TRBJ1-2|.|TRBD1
TGTGCCTGGAGTGTACTATGGGACAGGGGTAGCAATGGCTACACCTTC
CAWSVLWDRGSNGYTF
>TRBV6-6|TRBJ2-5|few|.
TGTGCCAGCAGTTCCGCGACAGCCGACCAGACCCAGTACTTC
CASSSATADQTQYF
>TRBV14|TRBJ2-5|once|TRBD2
TGTGCCAGCAGCCAATTGGCGGGGGGGTACCAAGAGACCCAGTACTTC
CASSQLAGGYQETQYF
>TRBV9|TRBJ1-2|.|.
TGTGCCAGCAGCGTGGGCAGGGGAAACTATGGCTACACCTTC
CASSVGRGNYGYTF
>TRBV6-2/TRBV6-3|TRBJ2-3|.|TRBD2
TGTGCCAGCAGTTTTAGCGGGGGGGCCGCCACAGATACGCAGTATTTT
CASSFSGGAATDTQYF
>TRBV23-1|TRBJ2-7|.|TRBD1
TGCGCCACTATTAGGACAGGTGGGGACCTCTACGAGCAGTACTTC
CATIRTGGDLYEQYF
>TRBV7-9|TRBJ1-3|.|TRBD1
TGTGCCAGCAGCTTTCTCAGGGGGCTAGGAAACACCATATATTTT
CASSFLRGLGNTIYF
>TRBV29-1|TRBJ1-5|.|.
TGCAGCGTTGACCTCAGGGGTACAAATCAGCCCCAGCATTTT
CSVDLRGTNQPQHF